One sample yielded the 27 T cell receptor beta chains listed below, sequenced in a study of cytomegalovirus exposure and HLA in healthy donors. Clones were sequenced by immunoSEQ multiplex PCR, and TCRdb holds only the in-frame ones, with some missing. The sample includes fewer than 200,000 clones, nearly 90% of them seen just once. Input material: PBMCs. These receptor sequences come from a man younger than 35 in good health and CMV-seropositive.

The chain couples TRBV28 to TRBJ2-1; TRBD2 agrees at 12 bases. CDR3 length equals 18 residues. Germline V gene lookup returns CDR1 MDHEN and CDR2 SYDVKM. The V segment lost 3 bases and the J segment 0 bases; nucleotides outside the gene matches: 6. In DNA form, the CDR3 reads TGTGCCAGCAGTTTTCCAGGACTAGCGGGAACCTCCTACAATGAGCAGTTCTTC. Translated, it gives CASSFPGLAGTSYNEQFF.

This CDR3 reads CASSPVSGTYNEQFF. The DNA for the CDR3 is TGTGCCAGCTCACCTGTCAGCGGGACCTACAATGAGCAGTTCTTC. This sequence joins TRBV18 and TRBJ2-1; 7 bases map to TRBD2. Germline V CDR1 and CDR2: KGHSH, LQKENI. Losses at the gene ends were 3 bases for V and 2 bases for J; bases not matched to a gene: 4. The CDR3 has 15 amino acids.

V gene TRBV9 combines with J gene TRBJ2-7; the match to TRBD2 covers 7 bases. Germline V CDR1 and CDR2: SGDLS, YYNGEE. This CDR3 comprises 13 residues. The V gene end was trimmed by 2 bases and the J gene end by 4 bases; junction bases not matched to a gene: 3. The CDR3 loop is CASSVTSEYEQYF. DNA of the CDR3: TGTGCCAGCAGCGTTACTAGCGAGTACGAGCAGTACTTC.

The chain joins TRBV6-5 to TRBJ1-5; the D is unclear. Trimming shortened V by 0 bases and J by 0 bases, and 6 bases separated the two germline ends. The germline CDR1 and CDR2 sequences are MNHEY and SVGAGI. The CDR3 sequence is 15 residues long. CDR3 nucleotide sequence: TGTGCCAGCAGTTACTCGCGATTTAGCAATCAGCCCCAGCATTTT. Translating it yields CASSYSRFSNQPQHF.

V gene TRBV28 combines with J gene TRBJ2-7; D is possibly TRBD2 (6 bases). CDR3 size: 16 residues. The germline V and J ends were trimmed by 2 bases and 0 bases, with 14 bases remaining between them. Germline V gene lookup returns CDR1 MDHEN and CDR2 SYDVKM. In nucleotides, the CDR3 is TGTGCCAGCAGTTTACGACGTAGCGGCCTCTCCTACGAGCAGTACTTC. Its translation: CASSLRRSGLSYEQYF.

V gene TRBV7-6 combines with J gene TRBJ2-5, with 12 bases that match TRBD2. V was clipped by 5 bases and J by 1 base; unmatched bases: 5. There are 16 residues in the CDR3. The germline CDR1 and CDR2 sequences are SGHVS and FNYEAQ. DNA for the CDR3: TGTGCCAGCAGCGCACGACTAGCGGGAGTCCAAGAGACCCAGTACTTC. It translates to CASSARLAGVQETQYF.

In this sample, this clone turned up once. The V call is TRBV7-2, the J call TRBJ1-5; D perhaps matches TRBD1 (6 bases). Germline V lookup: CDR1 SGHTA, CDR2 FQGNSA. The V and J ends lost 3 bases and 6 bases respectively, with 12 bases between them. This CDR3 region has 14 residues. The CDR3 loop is CASSFTGQGQPQHF. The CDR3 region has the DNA TGTGCCAGCAGCTTTACAGGGCAGGGTCAGCCCCAGCATTTT.

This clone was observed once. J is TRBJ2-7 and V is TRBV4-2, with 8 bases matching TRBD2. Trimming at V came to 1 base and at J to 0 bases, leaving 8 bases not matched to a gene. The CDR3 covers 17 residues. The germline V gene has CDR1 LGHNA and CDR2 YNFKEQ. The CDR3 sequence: CASSQGFSGTSSYEQYF. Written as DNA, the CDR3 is TGTGCCAGCAGCCAAGGGTTTAGCGGGACCAGCTCCTACGAGCAGTACTTC.

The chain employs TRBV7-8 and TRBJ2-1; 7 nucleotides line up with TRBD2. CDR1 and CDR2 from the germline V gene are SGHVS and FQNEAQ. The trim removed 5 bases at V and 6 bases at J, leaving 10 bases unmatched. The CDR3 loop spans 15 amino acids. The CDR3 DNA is TGTGCCAGCAGCCCGTCCGCGGGGAGGGCCAATGAGCAGTTCTTC. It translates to CASSPSAGRANEQFF.

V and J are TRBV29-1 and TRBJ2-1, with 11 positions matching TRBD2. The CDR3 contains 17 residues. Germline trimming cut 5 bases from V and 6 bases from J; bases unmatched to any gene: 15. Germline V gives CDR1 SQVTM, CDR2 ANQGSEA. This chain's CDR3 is CSVRPRLAGTMGNEQFF. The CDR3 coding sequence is TGCAGCGTTCGTCCGAGACTAGCGGGGACGATGGGCAATGAGCAGTTCTTC.

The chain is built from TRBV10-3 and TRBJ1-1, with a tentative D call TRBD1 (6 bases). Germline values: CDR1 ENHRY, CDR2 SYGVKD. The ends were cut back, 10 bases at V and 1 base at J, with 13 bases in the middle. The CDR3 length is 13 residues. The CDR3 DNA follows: TGTGCCACCGCGACAGGCGAGAACACTGAAGCTTTCTTT. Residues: CATATGENTEAFF.

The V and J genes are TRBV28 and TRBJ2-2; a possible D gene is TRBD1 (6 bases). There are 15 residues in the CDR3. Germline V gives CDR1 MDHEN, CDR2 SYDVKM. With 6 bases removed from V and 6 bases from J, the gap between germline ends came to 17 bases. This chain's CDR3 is CASSSPARGPGELFF. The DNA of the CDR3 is TGTGCCAGCAGCTCGCCGGCCAGGGGTCCCGGGGAGCTGTTTTTT.

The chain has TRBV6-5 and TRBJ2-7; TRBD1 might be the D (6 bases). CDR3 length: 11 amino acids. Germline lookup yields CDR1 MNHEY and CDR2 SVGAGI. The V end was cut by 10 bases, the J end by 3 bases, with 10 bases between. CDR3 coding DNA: TGTGCCACAGGGGTTGACTACGAGCAGTACTTC. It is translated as CATGVDYEQYF.

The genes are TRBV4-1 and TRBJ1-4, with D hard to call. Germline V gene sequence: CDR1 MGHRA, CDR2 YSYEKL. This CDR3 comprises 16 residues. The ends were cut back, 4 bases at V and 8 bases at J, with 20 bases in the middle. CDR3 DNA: TGCGCCAGCAGCCCAGAGAGGGCGACGGTGGGAGAAAAACTGTTTTTT. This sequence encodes CASSPERATVGEKLFF.

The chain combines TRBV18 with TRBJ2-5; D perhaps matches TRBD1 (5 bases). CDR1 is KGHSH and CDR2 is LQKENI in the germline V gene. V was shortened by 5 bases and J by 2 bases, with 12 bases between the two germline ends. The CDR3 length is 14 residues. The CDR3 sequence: CASSKDIPQETQYF. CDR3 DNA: TGTGCCAGCTCAAAGGACATACCGCAAGAGACCCAGTACTTC.

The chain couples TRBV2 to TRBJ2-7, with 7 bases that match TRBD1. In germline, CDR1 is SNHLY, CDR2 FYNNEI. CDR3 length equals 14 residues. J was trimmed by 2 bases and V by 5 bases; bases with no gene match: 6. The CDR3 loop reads CASSQGGLTYEQYF. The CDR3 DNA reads TGTGCCAGCAGTCAAGGGGGCCTAACCTACGAGCAGTACTTC.

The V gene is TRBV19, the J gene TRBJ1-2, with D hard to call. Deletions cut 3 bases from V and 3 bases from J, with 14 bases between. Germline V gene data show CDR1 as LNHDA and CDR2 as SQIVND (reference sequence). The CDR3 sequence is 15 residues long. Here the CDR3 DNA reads TGTGCCAGTAGTATTGGCCCATGGCCTGACTATGGCTACACCTTC. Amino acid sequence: CASSIGPWPDYGYTF.

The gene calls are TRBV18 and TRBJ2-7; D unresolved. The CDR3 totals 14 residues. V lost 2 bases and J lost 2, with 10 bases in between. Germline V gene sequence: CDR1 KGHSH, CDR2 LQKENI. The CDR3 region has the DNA TGTGCCAGCTCACCAGAGGCATTAACCTACGAGCAGTACTTC. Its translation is CASSPEALTYEQYF.

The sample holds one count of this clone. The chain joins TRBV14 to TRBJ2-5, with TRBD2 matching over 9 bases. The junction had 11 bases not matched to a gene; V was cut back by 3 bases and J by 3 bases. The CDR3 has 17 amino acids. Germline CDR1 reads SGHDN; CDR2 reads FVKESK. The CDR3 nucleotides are TGTGCCAGCAGCCACACCTTGCGGACTAGCGAGAAAGAGACCCAGTACTTC. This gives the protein CASSHTLRTSEKETQYF.

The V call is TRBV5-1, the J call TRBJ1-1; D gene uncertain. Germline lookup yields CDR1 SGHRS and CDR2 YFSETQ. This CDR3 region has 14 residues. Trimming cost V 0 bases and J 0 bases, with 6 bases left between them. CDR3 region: CASSLVGLNTEAFF. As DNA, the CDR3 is TGCGCCAGCAGCTTGGTCGGGTTGAACACTGAAGCTTTCTTT.

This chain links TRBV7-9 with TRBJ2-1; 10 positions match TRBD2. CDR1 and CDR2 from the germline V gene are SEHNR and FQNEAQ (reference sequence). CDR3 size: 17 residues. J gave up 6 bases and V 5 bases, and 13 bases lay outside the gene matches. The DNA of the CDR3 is TGTGCCAGCAGCCCAGCGGGAGGGTTAGGAGAGCTCAATGAGCAGTTCTTC. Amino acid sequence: CASSPAGGLGELNEQFF.

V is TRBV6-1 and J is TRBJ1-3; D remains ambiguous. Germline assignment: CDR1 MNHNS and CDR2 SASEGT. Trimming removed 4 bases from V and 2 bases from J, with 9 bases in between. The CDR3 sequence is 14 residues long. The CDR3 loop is CASSVAGTGNTIYF. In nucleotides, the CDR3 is TGTGCCAGCAGTGTTGCAGGAACTGGAAACACCATATATTTT.

Written as DNA, the CDR3 is TGTGCCAGCAGATCAGGGGGCGCGGGACCCTACGAGCAGTACTTC. Amino acid sequence: CASRSGGAGPYEQYF. The chain couples TRBV27 to TRBJ2-7, with TRBD1 identical over 8 bases. V lost 6 bases and J lost 2; bases outside the gene matches: 9. The CDR3 contains 15 residues. Germline CDR1 and CDR2: MNHEY and SMNVEV (reference sequence).

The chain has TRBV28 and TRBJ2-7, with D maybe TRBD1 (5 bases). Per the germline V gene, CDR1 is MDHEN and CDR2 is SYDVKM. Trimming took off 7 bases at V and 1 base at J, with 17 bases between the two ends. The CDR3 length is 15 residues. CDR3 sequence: CASNGRASGSYEQYF. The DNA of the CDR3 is TGTGCCAGCAACGGCAGGGCGTCAGGATCCTACGAGCAGTACTTC.

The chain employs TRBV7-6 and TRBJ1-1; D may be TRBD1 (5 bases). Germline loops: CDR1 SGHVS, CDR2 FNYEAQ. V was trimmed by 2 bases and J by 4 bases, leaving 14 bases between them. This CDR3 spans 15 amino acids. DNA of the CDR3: TGTGCCAGCAGCTTAAAACACGGGGGAAGCACTGAAGCTTTCTTT. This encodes CASSLKHGGSTEAFF.

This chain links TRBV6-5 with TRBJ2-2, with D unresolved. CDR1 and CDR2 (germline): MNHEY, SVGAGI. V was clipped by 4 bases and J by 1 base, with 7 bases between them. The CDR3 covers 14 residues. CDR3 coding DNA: TGTGCCAGCAGTTTTACAAAGAACACCGGGGAGCTGTTTTTT. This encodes CASSFTKNTGELFF.

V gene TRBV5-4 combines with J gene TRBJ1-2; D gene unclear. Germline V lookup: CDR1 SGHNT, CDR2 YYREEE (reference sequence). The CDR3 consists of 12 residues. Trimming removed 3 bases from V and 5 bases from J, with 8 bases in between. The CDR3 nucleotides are TGTGCCAGCAGCTCGGGATTTTATGGCTACACCTTC. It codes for CASSSGFYGYTF.